The clone carrying this T cell receptor (beta chain) appeared a few times. What it binds is not known. This CDR3 is 12 amino acids long. Deletions cut 1 base from V and 6 bases from J, with 6 bases between. The V gene's germline CDR1 is MDHEN and CDR2 SYDVKM. The sample is drawn from a study of CD8+ T cells in alopecia areata. Study observations and caveats: Sequencing of scalp samples also captures resident alphabeta T cells of normal skin.

Extracted RNA was reverse transcribed into cDNA, the sequencing template. Method: immunoSEQ multiplex PCR; TCRdb's copy keeps in-frame clones and lacks some. The data hold more than 95,000 clones, with roughly 69% observed a single time. The sample comprised CD4+ T cells sorted from blood. The chain links TRBV28 to TRBJ1-2; D gene ambiguous. The clonotype was recovered from a human donor in good health. This chain's CDR3 is CASSLLGDGYTF. CDR3 nucleotides: TGTGCCAGCAGTTTATTGGGCGATGGCTACACCTTC.